This section outlines one T cell receptor (beta chain) sequence together with its context. No antigen is known for it. Relying on iRepertoire HTBI primers and Arm-PCR of CDR3 regions, the team built TCR beta libraries. Authors' methods: Spanning all samples, the identified segments comprised roughly 66 TRBV and about 13 TRBJ. TCRdb independently ran MiXCR on the multiplex PCR reads; one entry per CDR3 protein. TCRdb's processing, not the authors', yielded these V and J calls. The repertoire consists of fewer than 400,000 distinct CDR3 sequences, with roughly 18% occurring once and the leading ten covering 35% to 45%. This record comes from a study of regulatory T cells in long-lasting Graves disease. Broader study findings: TRBV28, TRBJ1-2 and TRBJ2-5 were favored in persistent disease. Investigators studied peripheral blood only, not thyroid tissue.

CDR1 and CDR2 (germline): DFQATT, SNEGSKA (reference sequence). The length of the CDR3 is 14 residues. Losses at the gene ends were 1 base for V and 3 bases for J; bases not matched to a gene: 1. Described time point: newly diagnosed GD, antithyroid drugs for less than 3 months. Construction of the TCR library relied on RNA isolated from PBMCs. An endocrinology department in Xi'an, China, supplied the patients. The TCR originated in a female donor with Graves disease. Sequences were derived from peripheral blood mononuclear cells (PBMCs), sampled at new diagnosis, from a patient treated with antithyroid drugs. V usage is TRBV20-1 and J usage is TRBJ2-2; 8 bases line up with TRBD2. The CDR3, as DNA: TGCAGTGCTAGAGCGGGAGGGGACACCGGGGAGCTGTTTTTT. Translating gives CSARAGGDTGELFF.